These 24 T cell receptor beta chains came from one sample sequenced in a study of CD8 T cells in ankylosing spondylitis. TCRdb re-called the 5' RACE reads with MiXCR, one entry per CDR3 protein. Here the sample spans about 130,000 distinct CDR3 sequences, around 13% being singletons. The sequencing input was blood, either unsorted or a sorted T cell fraction (not recorded which). The receptor source for this set is a female donor with ankylosing spondylitis or in good health (not recorded which).

Only a few counts were recorded for this clonotype. The V call is TRBV2, the J call TRBJ2-1, with 12 nucleotides matching TRBD2. The CDR3 covers 15 residues. The ends lost 6 bases at V and 6 bases at J; junction bases unmatched: 6. Per the germline V gene, CDR1 is SNHLY and CDR2 is FYNNEI. The CDR3 sequence is CASRPLAGGLNEQFF. CDR3 DNA: TGTGCCAGCAGGCCACTAGCGGGAGGACTCAATGAGCAGTTCTTC.

Remarks on this clonotype: Germline is not matched at one junction end, which may reflect a read error. The chain has TRBV3-1 and TRBJ2-7; D possibly corresponds to TRBD1 (5 bases). The germline CDR1 and CDR2 sequences are LGHDT and YNNKEL (reference sequence). The CDR3 runs 13 residues. CDR3 loop: CASSLDRSYELYF. CDR3 coding DNA: TGTGCCAGCAGCCTAGACAGATCCTACGAGCTGTACTTC.

Comments on this clonotype: This may be a read error: a much more frequent sequence differs by one nucleotide. The chain has TRBV3-1 and TRBJ1-2; D gene uncertain. Trimming removed 3 bases from V and 1 base from J, with 6 bases in between. The CDR3 has 13 residues. Germline lookup yields CDR1 LGHDT and CDR2 YNNKEL (reference sequence). CDR3 sequence: CASSHEDNYGYTF. The CDR3 region has the DNA TGTGCCAGCAGCCACGAGGATAACTATGGCTACACCTTC.

V gene TRBV12-2 combines with J gene TRBJ1-2; the DNA was not compared with TRBD1, the D call given in the table. TRBV12-2 is noted as a pseudogene. The CDR3 contains 18 residues. For the CDR3, the DNA is TGTGCAAGTCGCTTACGGGGTCGGTGCCCCGGGTGGCGAAATGGCTACACCTTC. Protein sequence: CASRLRGRCPGWRNGYTF.

The rearrangement joins TRBV2 to TRBJ1-1; D unclear. Looked up from germline, CDR1 is SNHLY and CDR2 is FYNNEI. Trimming removed 8 bases from V and 4 bases from J, with 14 bases in between. The length of the CDR3 is 13 residues. In nucleotides, the CDR3 is TGTGCCAGCGCTCGGTTAGATCTCACTGAAGCTTTCTTT. Protein: CASARLDLTEAFF.

This clonotype was counted a few times. The chain is built from TRBV2 and TRBJ2-7; 11 bases align to TRBD2. This CDR3 is 13 amino acids long. V shed 7 bases and J 4 bases; nucleotides not matched to a gene: 3. The germline V gene has CDR1 SNHLY and CDR2 FYNNEI. The CDR3 DNA reads as TGTGCCAGCACTAGACTAGCGGGATACGAGCAGTACTTC. This encodes CASTRLAGYEQYF.

This chain connects TRBV12-3 or TRBV12-4 to TRBJ1-1; no definite D call. The CDR3 extends over 15 amino acids. The V and J ends lost 5 bases and 2 bases respectively, with 15 bases between them. The CDR3 DNA follows: TGTGCCAGCAGTCCCCTGGGAAGGGTTAACACTGAAGCTTTCTTT. Translated, it gives CASSPLGRVNTEAFF.

Regarding this clonotype: This may be a read error, as it is one base from a much larger clone. This chain links TRBV5-6 with TRBJ2-2, with a tentative D call TRBD1 (6 bases). Germline loops: CDR1 SGHDT, CDR2 YYEEEE. The CDR3 has 15 residues. DNA for the CDR3: TGTACCAGCAGCTTTACAGGGTTTACCACCGGGGAGCTGTTTTTT. Its translation: CTSSFTGFTTGELFF.

The gene calls are TRBV11-2 and TRBJ2-4; TRBD2 might be the D (6 bases). The CDR3 consists of 15 residues. Germline V gene sequence: CDR1 SGHAT, CDR2 FQNNGV. V gave up 5 bases and J gave up 10 bases, with 21 bases separating them. This CDR3 reads CASSPGSSALSIQYF. The DNA of the CDR3 is TGTGCCAGCAGCCCTGGGTCTAGCGCCCTGAGTATTCAGTACTTC.

The chain employs TRBV5-1 and TRBJ2-3, with D tentatively TRBD1 (5 bases). This CDR3 has 16 residues. The V and J ends lost 4 bases and 7 bases respectively, with 22 bases between them. Per the germline V gene, CDR1 is SGHRS and CDR2 is YFSETQ. CDR3 in amino acids: CASSLILRAGSHTQYF. For the CDR3, the DNA is TGCGCCAGCAGCCTTATCCTCCGGGCAGGGTCACATACGCAGTATTTT.

V and J are TRBV20-1 and TRBJ1-6; no clear D. With 2 bases removed from V and 10 bases from J, the gap between germline ends came to 15 bases. Germline V gene data show CDR1 as DFQATT and CDR2 as SNEGSKA (reference sequence). The CDR3 loop spans 14 amino acids. The CDR3 loop reads CSARTGDTRSPLHF. In nucleotides, the CDR3 is TGCAGTGCTAGAACCGGGGATACGAGATCACCCCTCCACTTT.

This clonotype was seen ten or more times. V and J are TRBV9 and TRBJ2-7; no firm D call. The ends were cut back, 5 bases at V and 6 bases at J, with 15 bases in the middle. In germline, CDR1 is SGDLS, CDR2 YYNGEE. The CDR3 is 13 residues long. CDR3 amino acids: CASSTDPSGEQYF. CDR3 coding DNA: TGTGCCAGCAGTACAGATCCCTCGGGCGAGCAGTACTTC.

At least ten counts were recorded for this clonotype. The chain links TRBV5-6 to TRBJ1-6, with 8 bases lining up with TRBD1. V was pared by 4 bases and J by 7 bases, with 7 bases of the junction left unmatched. Germline V gives CDR1 SGHDT, CDR2 YYEEEE. CDR3 length: 15 residues. CDR3 amino acids: CASSRRTGWNSPLHF. DNA of the CDR3: TGTGCCAGCAGCAGACGGACAGGGTGGAATTCACCCCTCCACTTT.

This clonotype has a handful of counts. The chain is built from TRBV29-1 and TRBJ2-3; 8 positions agree with TRBD2. The CDR3 loop spans 14 amino acids. V trimming: 3 bases; J trimming: 4 bases; junction bases outside the gene matches: 6. Germline CDR1 is SQVTM and CDR2 is ANQGSEA. The CDR3 nucleotides read TGCAGCGTTGACTTAGCGGGAAAGGCAGATACGCAGTATTTT. Residues: CSVDLAGKADTQYF.

The rearrangement links TRBV7-3 to TRBJ1-3, with D possibly TRBD1 on 5 matching bases. The CDR3 extends over 13 amino acids. Trimming pared 0 bases from V and 11 bases from J, leaving 11 bases between. The V gene's germline CDR1 is SGHTA and CDR2 FQGTGA. CDR3 protein: CASSLTRESPIYF. In DNA, the CDR3 is TGTGCCAGCAGCTTAACCAGGGAATCCCCCATATATTTT.

This clonotype occurred many times. This sequence joins TRBV5-1 and TRBJ2-1; unclear D gene. CDR1 SGHRS and CDR2 YFSETQ come from the germline V gene. V lost 0 bases and J 9 bases, leaving 4 bases between the germline ends. CDR3 size: 11 residues. CDR3 sequence reads: CASSLETEQFF. CDR3 nucleotide sequence: TGCGCCAGCAGCTTGGAGACTGAGCAGTTCTTC.

This clonotype was counted many times. The V and J genes are TRBV12-3 or TRBV12-4 and TRBJ1-3; D is unresolved. The CDR3 is made up of 12 amino acids. Trimming shortened V by 3 bases and J by 4 bases, and 4 bases separated the two germline ends. CDR3: CASSFGGNTIYF. The CDR3 region has the DNA TGTGCCAGCAGTTTTGGGGGAAACACCATATATTTT.

As regards this clonotype: A much larger clone lies one base from this, so it may be a read error. The rearrangement uses TRBV12-3 or TRBV12-4 and TRBJ2-7; D uncertain. This CDR3 contains 11 residues. CDR3 nucleotide sequence: TGTGACAGCAGTTTATTCTACGAGCAGTACTTC. Encoded protein: CDSSLFYEQYF.

As to this clonotype: It is likely a read error, because the conserved phenylalanine at the end of the CDR3 is missing. J is TRBJ2-7 and V is TRBV20-1; perhaps TRBD2 as D (6 bases). V was trimmed by 3 bases and J by 2 bases, leaving 14 bases between them. CDR3 length: 14 amino acids. Looked up from germline, CDR1 is DFQATT and CDR2 is SNEGSKA (reference sequence). CDR3 coding DNA: TGCAGTGCTAGTAACCGGGACTTCCCCTACGAGCAGTACTCC. This sequence encodes CSASNRDFPYEQYS.

This clonotype was picked up a small number of times. CDR3 protein: CATCEEDPSYEQYF. The CDR3 nucleotides read TGCGCCACCTGCGAGGAGGACCCTTCCTACGAGCAGTACTTC. The chain joins TRBV5-1 to TRBJ2-7; TRBD2 is a possible D gene (5 bases). From germline, CDR1 is SGHRS and CDR2 YFSETQ. This CDR3 is 14 amino acids long. The ends were cut back, 9 bases at V and 1 base at J, with 17 bases in the middle.

Many counts were recorded for this clonotype. The chain uses TRBV3-1 and TRBJ2-3; D ambiguous. This CDR3 comprises 12 residues. From germline, CDR1 is LGHDT and CDR2 YNNKEL (reference sequence). The V and J ends lost 5 bases and 1 base respectively, with 4 bases between them. CDR3 region: CASSYRTDTQYF. The CDR3 bases are TGTGCCAGCAGCTACCGCACAGATACGCAGTATTTT.

This clonotype was counted a few times. The rearrangement joins TRBV20-1 to TRBJ2-2, with a possible D match to TRBD2 (6 bases). Germline V gives CDR1 DFQATT, CDR2 SNEGSKA (reference sequence). The V gene lost 2 bases and the J gene lost 7 bases, with 17 bases spanning the gap. CDR3 length equals 15 residues. This CDR3 is CSARMGSGVDGELFF. The CDR3 nucleotides read TGCAGTGCTAGAATGGGTAGCGGCGTAGACGGGGAGCTGTTTTTT.

Many counts were recorded for this clonotype. The V gene is TRBV15, the J gene TRBJ2-2; D is perhaps TRBD2 (5 bases). V was shortened by 4 bases and J by 1 base, with 10 bases between the two germline ends. The V gene's germline CDR1 is LNHNV and CDR2 YYDKDF (reference sequence). This CDR3 contains 15 residues. The CDR3 DNA reads TGTGCCACCAGCACTAAACTAGGGAACACCGGGGAGCTGTTTTTT. As protein: CATSTKLGNTGELFF. Complete variable domain (other parts from reference TRBV15 and TRBJ2-2): DAMVIQNPRYQVTQFGKPVTLSCSQTLNHNVMYWYQQKSSQAPKLLFHYYDKDFNNEADTPDNFQSRRPNTSFCFLDIRSPGLGDTAMYLCATSTKLGNTGELFFGEGSRLTVL.

This clonotype was recorded at least ten times. This chain connects TRBV20-1 to TRBJ2-5; D is undetermined. The V gene lost 2 bases and the J gene lost 1 base, with 5 bases spanning the gap. Germline values: CDR1 DFQATT, CDR2 SNEGSKA (reference sequence). The CDR3 totals 12 residues. The CDR3 DNA is TGCAGTGCTAGATCGCTCCAAGAGACCCAGTACTTC. Its protein is CSARSLQETQYF.